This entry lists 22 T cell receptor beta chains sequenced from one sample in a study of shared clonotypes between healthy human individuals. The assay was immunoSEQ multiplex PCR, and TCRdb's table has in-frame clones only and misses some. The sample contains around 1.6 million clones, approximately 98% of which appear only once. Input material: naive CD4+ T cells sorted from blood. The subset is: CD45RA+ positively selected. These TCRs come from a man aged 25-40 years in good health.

CDR3 region: CATSRDFSGRLSEQYF. CDR3 nucleotide sequence: TGTGCCACCAGCAGAGATTTCAGCGGGAGACTCTCCGAGCAGTACTTC. This chain links TRBV15 with TRBJ2-7, with 8 bases identical to TRBD2. The CDR3 covers 16 residues. V trimming: 0 bases; J trimming: 6 bases; junction bases outside the gene matches: 10. Germline V gene lookup returns CDR1 LNHNV and CDR2 YYDKDF (reference sequence). Based on the CDR3 plus reference TRBV15 and TRBJ2-7, the full variable domain is DAMVIQNPRYQVTQFGKPVTLSCSQTLNHNVMYWYQQKSSQAPKLLFHYYDKDFNNEADTPDNFQSRRPNTSFCFLDIRSPGLGDTAMYLCATSRDFSGRLSEQYFGPGTRLTVT.

The CDR3 spells CASSAGTSGFPYEQYF. The CDR3 bases are TGTGCCAGCAGCGCCGGGACTAGCGGGTTTCCCTACGAGCAGTACTTC. The chain couples TRBV6-4 to TRBJ2-7; TRBD2 aligns across 12 bases. The CDR3 extends over 16 amino acids. Germline V lookup: CDR1 MRHNA, CDR2 SNTAGT. V was clipped by 6 bases and J by 2 bases; unmatched bases: 8.

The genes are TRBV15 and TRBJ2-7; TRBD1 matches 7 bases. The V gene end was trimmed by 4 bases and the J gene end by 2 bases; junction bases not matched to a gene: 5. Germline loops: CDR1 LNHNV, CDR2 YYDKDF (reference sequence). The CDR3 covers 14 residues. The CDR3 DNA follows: TGTGCCACCAGCAAAGGGGGACAGACCTACGAGCAGTACTTC. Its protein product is CATSKGGQTYEQYF.

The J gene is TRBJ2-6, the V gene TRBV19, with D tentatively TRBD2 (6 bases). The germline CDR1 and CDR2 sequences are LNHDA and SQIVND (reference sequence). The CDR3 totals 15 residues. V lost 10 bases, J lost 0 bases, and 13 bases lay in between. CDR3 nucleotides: TGTGCCACCCAATCGGGGGACTCTGGGGCCAACGTCCTGACTTTC. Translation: CATQSGDSGANVLTF. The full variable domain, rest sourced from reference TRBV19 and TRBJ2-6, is DGGITQSPKYLFRKEGQNVTLSCEQNLNHDAMYWYRQDPGQGLRLIYYSQIVNDFQKGDIAEGYSVSREKKESFPLTVTSAQKNPTAFYLCATQSGDSGANVLTFGAGSRLTVL.

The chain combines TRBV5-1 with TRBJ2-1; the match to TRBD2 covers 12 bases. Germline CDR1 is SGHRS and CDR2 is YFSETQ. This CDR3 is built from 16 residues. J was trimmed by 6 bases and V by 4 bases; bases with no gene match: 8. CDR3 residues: CASSAVLAGGLNEQFF. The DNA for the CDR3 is TGCGCCAGCAGCGCGGTACTAGCGGGAGGACTCAATGAGCAGTTCTTC.

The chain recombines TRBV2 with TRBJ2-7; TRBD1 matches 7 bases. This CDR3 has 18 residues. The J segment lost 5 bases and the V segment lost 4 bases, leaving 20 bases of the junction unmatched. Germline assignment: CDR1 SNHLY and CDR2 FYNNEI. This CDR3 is CASSGKFIYRGPLHEQYF. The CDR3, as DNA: TGTGCCAGCAGTGGAAAGTTCATCTACAGGGGTCCACTTCACGAGCAGTACTTC.

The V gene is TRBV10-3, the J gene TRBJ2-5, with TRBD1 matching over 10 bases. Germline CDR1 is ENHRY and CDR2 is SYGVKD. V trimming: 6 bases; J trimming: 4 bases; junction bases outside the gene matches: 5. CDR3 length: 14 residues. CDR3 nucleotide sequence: TGTGCCATCAGAAGACAGGGGGCGGGAGAGACCCAGTACTTC. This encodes CAIRRQGAGETQYF.

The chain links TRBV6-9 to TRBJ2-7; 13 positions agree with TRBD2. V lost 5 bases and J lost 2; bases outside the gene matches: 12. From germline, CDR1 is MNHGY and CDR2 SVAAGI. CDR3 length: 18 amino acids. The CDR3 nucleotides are TGTGCCAGCAGTGGACTAGCGGGAGAGGGTCCAGATACCTACGAGCAGTACTTC. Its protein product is CASSGLAGEGPDTYEQYF.

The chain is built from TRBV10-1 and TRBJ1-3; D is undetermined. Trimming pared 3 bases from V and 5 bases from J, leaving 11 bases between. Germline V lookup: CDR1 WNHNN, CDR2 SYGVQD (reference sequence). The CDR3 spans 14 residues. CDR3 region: CASSDAGLRNTIYF. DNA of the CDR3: TGCGCCAGCAGTGATGCAGGACTCCGAAACACCATATATTTT.

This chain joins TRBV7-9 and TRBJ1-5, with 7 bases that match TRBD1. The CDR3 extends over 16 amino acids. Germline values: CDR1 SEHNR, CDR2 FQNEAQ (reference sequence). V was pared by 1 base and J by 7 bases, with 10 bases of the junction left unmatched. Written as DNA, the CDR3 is TGTGCCAGCAGCTTAGACACAGGGGTAATAGGGCAGCCCCAGCATTTT. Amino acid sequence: CASSLDTGVIGQPQHF.

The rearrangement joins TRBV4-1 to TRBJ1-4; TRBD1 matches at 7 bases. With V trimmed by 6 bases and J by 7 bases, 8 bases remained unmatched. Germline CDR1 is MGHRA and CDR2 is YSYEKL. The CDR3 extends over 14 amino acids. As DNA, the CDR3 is TGCGCCAGCAGTCTACAGGGGCGTGGTGAAAAACTGTTTTTT. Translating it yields CASSLQGRGEKLFF.

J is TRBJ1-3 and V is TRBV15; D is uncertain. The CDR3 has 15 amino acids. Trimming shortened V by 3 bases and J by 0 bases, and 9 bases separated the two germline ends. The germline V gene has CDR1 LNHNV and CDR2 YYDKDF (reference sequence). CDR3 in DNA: TGTGCCACCAGCAGTAAGGCAAGCTCTGGAAACACCATATATTTT. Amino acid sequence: CATSSKASSGNTIYF.

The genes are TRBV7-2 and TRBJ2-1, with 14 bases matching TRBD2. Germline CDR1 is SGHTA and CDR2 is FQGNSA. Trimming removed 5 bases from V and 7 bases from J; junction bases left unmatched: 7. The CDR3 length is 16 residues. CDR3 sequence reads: CASSPKGLAGVNEQFF. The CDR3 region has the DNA TGTGCCAGCAGCCCGAAGGGACTAGCGGGAGTTAATGAGCAGTTCTTC.

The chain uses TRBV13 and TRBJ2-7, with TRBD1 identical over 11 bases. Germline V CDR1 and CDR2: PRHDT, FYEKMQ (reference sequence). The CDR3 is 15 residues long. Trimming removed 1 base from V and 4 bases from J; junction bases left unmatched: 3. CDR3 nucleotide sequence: TGTGCCAGCAGCTTAGAAGGGACAGGGGGTTACGAGCAGTACTTC. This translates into CASSLEGTGGYEQYF.

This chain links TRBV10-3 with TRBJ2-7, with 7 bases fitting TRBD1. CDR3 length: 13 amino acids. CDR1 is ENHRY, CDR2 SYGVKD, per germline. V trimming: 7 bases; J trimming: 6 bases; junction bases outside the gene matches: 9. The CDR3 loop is CAIMDRSPSEQYF. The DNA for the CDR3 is TGTGCCATCATGGACAGGTCCCCCTCCGAGCAGTACTTC.

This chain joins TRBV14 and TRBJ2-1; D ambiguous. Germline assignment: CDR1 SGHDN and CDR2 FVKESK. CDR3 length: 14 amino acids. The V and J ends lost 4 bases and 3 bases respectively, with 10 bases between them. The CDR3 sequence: CASSRRGRYNEQFF. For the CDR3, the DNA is TGTGCCAGCAGCCGAAGAGGTCGCTACAATGAGCAGTTCTTC.

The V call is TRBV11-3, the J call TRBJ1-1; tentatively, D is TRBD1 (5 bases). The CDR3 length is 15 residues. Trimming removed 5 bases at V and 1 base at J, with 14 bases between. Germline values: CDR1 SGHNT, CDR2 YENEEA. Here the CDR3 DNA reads TGTGCCAGCAGCAACCAGGTGGGGGGGAACACTGAAGCTTTCTTT. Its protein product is CASSNQVGGNTEAFF. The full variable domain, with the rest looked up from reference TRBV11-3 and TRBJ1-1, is EAGVVQSPRYKIIEKKQPVAFWCNPISGHNTLYWYLQNLGQGPELLIRYENEEAVDDSQLPKDRFSAERLKGVDSTLKIQPAELGDSAVYLCASSNQVGGNTEAFFGQGTRLTVV.

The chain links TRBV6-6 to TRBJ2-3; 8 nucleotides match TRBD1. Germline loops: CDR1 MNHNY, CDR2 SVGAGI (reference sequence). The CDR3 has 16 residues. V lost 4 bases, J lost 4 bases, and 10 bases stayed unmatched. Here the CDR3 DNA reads TGTGCCAGCAGTTCCCCGACAGGGGTTACCCCAGATACGCAGTATTTT. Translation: CASSSPTGVTPDTQYF.

The CDR3 nucleotides read TGTGTCAGAAGCCCTATGAGGACTAGCTCCCTAGCGTACAATGAGCAGTTCTTC. This gives the protein CVRSPMRTSSLAYNEQFF. J is TRBJ2-1 and V is TRBV7-5; TRBD2, the table's D call, lacks a check against the DNA. TRBV7-5 is flagged as a pseudogene. This CDR3 has 18 amino acids.

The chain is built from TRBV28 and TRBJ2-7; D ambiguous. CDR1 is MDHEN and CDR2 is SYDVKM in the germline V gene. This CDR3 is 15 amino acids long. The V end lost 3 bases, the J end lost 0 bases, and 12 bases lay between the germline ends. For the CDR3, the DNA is TGTGCCAGCAGTTTGATTGGAAGAAGCTCCTACGAGCAGTACTTC. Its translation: CASSLIGRSSYEQYF.

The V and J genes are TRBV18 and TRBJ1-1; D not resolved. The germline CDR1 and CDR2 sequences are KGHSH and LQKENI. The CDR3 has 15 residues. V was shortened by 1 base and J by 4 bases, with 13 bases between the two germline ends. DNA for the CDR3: TGTGCCAGCTCACCACTTGAAGGGTTTAGCACTGAAGCTTTCTTT. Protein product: CASSPLEGFSTEAFF.

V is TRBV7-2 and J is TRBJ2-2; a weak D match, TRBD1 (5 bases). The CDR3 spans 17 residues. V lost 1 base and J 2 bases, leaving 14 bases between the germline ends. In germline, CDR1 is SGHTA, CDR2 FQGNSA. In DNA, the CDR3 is TGTGCCAGCAGCTTAGTCGGACAAGGGGCTAACACCGGGGAGCTGTTTTTT. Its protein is CASSLVGQGANTGELFF.